One T cell receptor beta chain is described in this entry. The sample comes from a study of cytomegalovirus exposure and HLA in healthy donors. V lost 0 bases, J lost 5 bases, and 13 bases lay in between. The CDR3 contains 15 residues. Germline assignment: CDR1 SGHRS and CDR2 YFSETQ. PCR primers comprised 60 Vbeta and 13 Jbeta primers. Produced via immunoSEQ multiplex PCR; TCRdb's table is partial and in-frame only. The sample lists under 200,000 clones, about 73% occurring once. Sequenced material: PBMCs. The chain employs TRBV5-1 and TRBJ2-3; D possibly corresponds to TRBD2 (6 bases). This receptor was taken from a middle-aged woman in good health and CMV-seronegative. The DNA for the CDR3 is TGCGCCAGCAGCTTGGCAGGGCAGGGAGGAGATACGCAGTATTTT. It specifies CASSLAGQGGDTQYF.